One T cell receptor beta chain is described in this entry. CDR3 size: 15 residues. J lost 2 bases, V lost 0 bases, and 3 bases had no gene match. CDR1 is LNHNV and CDR2 is YYDKDF in the germline V gene (reference sequence). This sample stems from a study of CD8+ T cells in alopecia areata. Specified treatment: oral pan-JAK inhibitor, 5-10 mg twice daily. TCR sequencing used cDNA made by reverse transcription of extracted RNA. The data were produced by immunoSEQ multiplex PCR, yet TCRdb's version contains in-frame clones alone and is incomplete. The sample carries about 200,000 clones, 58% recorded once.

The chain carries TRBV15 and TRBJ1-2; 7 nucleotides line up with TRBD1. The specimen was CD4+ T cells sorted from blood, collected at week 24, from a patient treated with tofacitinib. The receptor was isolated from a human donor with alopecia areata. The CDR3 sequence: CATSRDQTGNYGYTF. The CDR3 DNA reads TGTGCCACCAGCAGAGATCAGACAGGGAACTATGGCTACACCTTC.